This TCR beta chain was observed in a study of blood T cell repertoires in COVID-19. Study in general: The origin of the acute and convalescent COVID-19 samples was the United States, Italy and Spain. Nucleic acid was either cDNA or gDNA, and it came from T cells, B-cell-depleted T cells, or PBMCs.

The trim removed 2 bases at V and 1 base at J, leaving 14 bases unmatched. The CDR3 totals 20 residues. Germline CDR1 reads MNHEY; CDR2 reads SMNVEV (reference sequence). Per the original data handling: Amplification of reference gene primers provided the estimated nucleated cell counts. TCRdb's copy holds only in-frame clones and misses some; the assay was immunoSEQ multiplex PCR. V and J calls plus clone size are reproduced from that table; the DNA served to infer D and trimming. The top ten clones hold about 4.3% of a sample with about 140,000 clones, roughly four fifths of them seen once. This TCR derives from an elderly woman with acute or convalescent COVID-19. Specimen: peripheral blood. The chain links TRBV27 to TRBJ2-2; 9 bases line up with TRBD2. Here the CDR3 DNA reads TGTGCCAGCAGTTTAGGGCCTTTAAGCGGGGGGCAGCTGAACACCGGGGAGCTGTTTTTT. It encodes CASSLGPLSGGQLNTGELFF.